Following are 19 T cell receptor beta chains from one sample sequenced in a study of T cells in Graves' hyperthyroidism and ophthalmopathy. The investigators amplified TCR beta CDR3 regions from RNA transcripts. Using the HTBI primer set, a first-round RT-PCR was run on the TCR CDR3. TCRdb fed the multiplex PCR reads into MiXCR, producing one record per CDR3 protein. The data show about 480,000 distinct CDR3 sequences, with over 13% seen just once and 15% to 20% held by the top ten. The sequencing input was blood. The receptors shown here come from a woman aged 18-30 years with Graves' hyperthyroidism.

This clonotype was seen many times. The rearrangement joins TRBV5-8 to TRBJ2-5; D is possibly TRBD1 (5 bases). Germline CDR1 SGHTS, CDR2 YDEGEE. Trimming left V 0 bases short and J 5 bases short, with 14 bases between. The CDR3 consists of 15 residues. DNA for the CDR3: TGTGCCAGCAGCTTGGAGGCAGGGTCGGTTGAGACCCAGTACTTC. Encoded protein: CASSLEAGSVETQYF.

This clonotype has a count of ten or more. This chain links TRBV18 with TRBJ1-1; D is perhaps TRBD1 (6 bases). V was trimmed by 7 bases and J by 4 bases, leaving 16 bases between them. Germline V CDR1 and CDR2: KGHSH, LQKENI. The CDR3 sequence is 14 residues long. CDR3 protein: CASFGTGSSTEAFF. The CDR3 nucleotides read TGTGCCAGCTTCGGAACAGGGTCCAGCACTGAAGCTTTCTTT.

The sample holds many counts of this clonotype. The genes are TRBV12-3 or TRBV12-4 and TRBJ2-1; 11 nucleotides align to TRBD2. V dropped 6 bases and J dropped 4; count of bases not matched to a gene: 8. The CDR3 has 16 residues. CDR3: CASRTSGTSGYNEQFF. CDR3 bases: TGTGCCAGCAGAACCTCCGGGACTAGCGGTTACAATGAGCAGTTCTTC.

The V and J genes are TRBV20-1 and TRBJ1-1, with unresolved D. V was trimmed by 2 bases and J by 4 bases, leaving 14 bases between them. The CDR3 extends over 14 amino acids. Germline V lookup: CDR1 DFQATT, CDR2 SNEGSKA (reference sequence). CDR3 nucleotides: TGCAGTGCTAGACCGCCGCAACAGAGCACTGAAGCTTTCTTT. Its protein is CSARPPQQSTEAFF.

CDR3 amino acids: CSGSGSYNEQFF. The CDR3 DNA reads as TGCAGTGGAAGTGGGTCCTACAATGAGCAGTTCTTC. This chain connects TRBV20-1 to TRBJ2-1, with D uncertain. Per the germline V gene, CDR1 is DFQATT and CDR2 is SNEGSKA (reference sequence). Trimming removed 7 bases from V and 1 base from J, with 8 bases in between. The CDR3 sequence is 12 residues long.

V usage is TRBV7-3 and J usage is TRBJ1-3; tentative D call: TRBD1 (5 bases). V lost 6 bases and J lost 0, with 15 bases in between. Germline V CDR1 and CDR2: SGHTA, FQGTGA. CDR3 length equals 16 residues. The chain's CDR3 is CASSLSSGTSGNTIYF. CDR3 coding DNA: TGTGCCAGCAGTTTGAGTTCGGGGACCTCTGGAAACACCATATATTTT.

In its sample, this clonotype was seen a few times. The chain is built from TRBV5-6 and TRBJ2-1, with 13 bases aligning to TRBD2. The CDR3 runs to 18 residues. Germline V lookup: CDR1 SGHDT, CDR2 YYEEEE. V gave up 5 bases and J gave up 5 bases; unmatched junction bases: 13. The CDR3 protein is CASRYQDGLAGEHNEQFF. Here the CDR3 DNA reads TGTGCCAGCAGATATCAAGACGGACTAGCGGGAGAGCACAATGAGCAGTTCTTC.

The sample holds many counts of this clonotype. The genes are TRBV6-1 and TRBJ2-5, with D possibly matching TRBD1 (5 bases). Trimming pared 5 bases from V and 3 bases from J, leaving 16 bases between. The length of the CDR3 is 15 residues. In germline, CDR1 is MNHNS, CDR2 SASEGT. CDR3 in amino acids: CASSTHLTAKETQYF. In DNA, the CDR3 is TGTGCCAGCAGTACCCATTTGACAGCAAAAGAGACCCAGTACTTC.

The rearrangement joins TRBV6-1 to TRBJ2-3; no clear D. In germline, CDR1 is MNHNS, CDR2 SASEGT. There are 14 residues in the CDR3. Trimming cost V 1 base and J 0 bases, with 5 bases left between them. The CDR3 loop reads CASSEGISTDTQYF. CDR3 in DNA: TGTGCCAGCAGTGAAGGTATTAGCACAGATACGCAGTATTTT.

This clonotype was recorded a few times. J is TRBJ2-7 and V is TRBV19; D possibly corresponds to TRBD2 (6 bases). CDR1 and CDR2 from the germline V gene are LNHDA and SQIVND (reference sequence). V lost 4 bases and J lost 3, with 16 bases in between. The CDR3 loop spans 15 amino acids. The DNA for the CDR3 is TGTGCCAGTAGTAAGGGAGGCACTTATGACTACGAGCAGTACTTC. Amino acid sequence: CASSKGGTYDYEQYF.

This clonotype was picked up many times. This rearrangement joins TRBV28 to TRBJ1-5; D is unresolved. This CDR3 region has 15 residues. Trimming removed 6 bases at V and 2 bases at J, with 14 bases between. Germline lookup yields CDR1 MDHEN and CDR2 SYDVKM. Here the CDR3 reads CASSPTGRGNQPQHF. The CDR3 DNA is TGTGCCAGCAGCCCGACGGGCCGGGGCAATCAGCCCCAGCATTTT. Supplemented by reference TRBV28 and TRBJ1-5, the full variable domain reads DVKVTQSSRYLVKRTGEKVFLECVQDMDHENMFWYRQDPGLGLRLIYFSYDVKMKEKGDIPEGYSVSREKKERFSLILESASTNQTSMYLCASSPTGRGNQPQHFGDGTRLSIL.

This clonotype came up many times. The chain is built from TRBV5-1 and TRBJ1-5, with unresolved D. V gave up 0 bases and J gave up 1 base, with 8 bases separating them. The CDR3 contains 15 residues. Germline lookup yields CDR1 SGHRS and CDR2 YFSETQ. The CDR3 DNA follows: TGCGCCAGCAGCTTGGTGGCGGGAAGCAATCAGCCCCAGCATTTT. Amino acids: CASSLVAGSNQPQHF.

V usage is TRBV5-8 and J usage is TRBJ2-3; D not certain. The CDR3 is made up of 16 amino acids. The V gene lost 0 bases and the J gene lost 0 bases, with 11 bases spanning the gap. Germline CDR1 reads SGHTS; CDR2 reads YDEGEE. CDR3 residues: CASSLGVLTSTDTQYF. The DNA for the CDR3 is TGTGCCAGCAGCTTGGGGGTCCTAACTAGCACAGATACGCAGTATTTT.

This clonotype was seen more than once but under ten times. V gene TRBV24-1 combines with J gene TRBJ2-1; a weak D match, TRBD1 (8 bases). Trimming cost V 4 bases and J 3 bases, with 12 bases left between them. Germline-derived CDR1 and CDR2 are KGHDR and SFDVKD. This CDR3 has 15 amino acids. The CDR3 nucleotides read TGTGCCACCAGTGACAACAGGGGGGGCTACAATGAGCAGTTCTTC. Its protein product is CATSDNRGGYNEQFF.

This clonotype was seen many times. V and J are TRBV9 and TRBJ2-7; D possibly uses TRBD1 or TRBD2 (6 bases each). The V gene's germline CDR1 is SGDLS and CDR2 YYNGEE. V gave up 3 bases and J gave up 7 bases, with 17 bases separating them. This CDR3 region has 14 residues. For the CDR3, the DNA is TGTGCCAGCAGCGCGCAGGAGGGGGTGAGGGAGCAGTACTTC. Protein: CASSAQEGVREQYF.

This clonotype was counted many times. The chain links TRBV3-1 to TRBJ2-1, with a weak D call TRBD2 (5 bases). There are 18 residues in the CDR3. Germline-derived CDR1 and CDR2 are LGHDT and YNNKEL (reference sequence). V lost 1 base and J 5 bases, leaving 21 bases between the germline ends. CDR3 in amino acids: CASSQVRFPSGTHNEQFF. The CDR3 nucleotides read TGTGCCAGCAGCCAAGTTCGCTTTCCAAGCGGTACACACAATGAGCAGTTCTTC.

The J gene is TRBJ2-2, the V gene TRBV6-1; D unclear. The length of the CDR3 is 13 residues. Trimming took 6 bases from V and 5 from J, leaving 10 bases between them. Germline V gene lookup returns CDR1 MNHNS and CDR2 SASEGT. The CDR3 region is CASSLERTGELFF. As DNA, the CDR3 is TGTGCCAGCAGCCTAGAACGGACCGGGGAGCTGTTTTTT.

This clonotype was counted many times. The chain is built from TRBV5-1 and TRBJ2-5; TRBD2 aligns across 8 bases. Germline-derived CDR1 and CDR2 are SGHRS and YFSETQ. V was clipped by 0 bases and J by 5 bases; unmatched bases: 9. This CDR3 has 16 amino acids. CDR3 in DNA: TGCGCCAGCAGCTTGGCGTGGGAGGCGGGAGGTGAGACCCAGTACTTC. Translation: CASSLAWEAGGETQYF.

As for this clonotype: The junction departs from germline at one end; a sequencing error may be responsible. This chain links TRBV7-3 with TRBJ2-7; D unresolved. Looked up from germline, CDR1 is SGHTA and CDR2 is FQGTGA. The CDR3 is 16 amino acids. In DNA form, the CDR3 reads TGCGCCAGCAGCCAACCCACTTGCGGCCACTCCTACGAGCAGTACTTC. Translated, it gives CASSQPTCGHSYEQYF.